This T cell receptor (beta chain) was documented in a study of blood T cell repertoires in COVID-19. Across the study: The samples span acute and convalescent COVID-19 from the United States, Italy and Spain. PBMCs, B-cell-depleted T cells, or T cells were the source of the cDNA or gDNA that made up the material.

Authors' data handling: Amplified reference gene primers provided the basis for estimating nucleated cell counts. TCRdb's copy holds only in-frame clones and misses some; the assay was immunoSEQ multiplex PCR. V and J calls and clone size come straight from that table; D and trimming were deduced from the DNA. The data hold more than 95,000 clones, with roughly nine tenths observed a single time. CDR1 is SGHTA and CDR2 is FQGTGA in the germline V gene. The CDR3 sequence is 14 residues long. V lost 5 bases and J lost 4; bases outside the gene matches: 5. The J gene is TRBJ2-1, the V gene TRBV7-3; 7 nucleotides agree with TRBD2. The sequence was obtained from a human donor in a cohort sampled during active COVID-19. Sequenced: peripheral blood. This CDR3 is CASSPGLGYNEQFF. The CDR3 bases are TGTGCCAGCAGCCCCGGACTAGGTTACAATGAGCAGTTCTTC.